The 29 T cell receptor beta chains given below trace back to one sample, sequenced in a study of beta chain features in type 1 diabetes. Sequenced material consisted of expressed TCRB transcripts (all of the isolated RNA was reverse transcribed). Repertoires were generated with immunoSEQ multiplex PCR, while TCRdb's copy carries only in-frame clones and drops some. Of about 28,000 clones in the sample, less than 70% are singletons; the top ten hold approximately 1.4%. Antigens of these TCRs are unknown. Findings of the study overall: Shorter TCRB CDR3s, moderately but significantly so, marked every one of the four CD4+ subsets in Type 1 diabetes patients.

The sequencing input was Tregs from blood. Source of these receptors: a young woman with type 1 diabetes.

The genes are TRBV29-1 and TRBJ2-3; D is possibly TRBD2 (6 bases). The CDR3 contains 14 residues. The V gene lost 7 bases and the J gene lost 0 bases, with 14 bases spanning the gap. Germline CDR1 SQVTM, CDR2 ANQGSEA. DNA for the CDR3: TGCAGCGCGAGGACTGGGACTAGCACAGATACGCAGTATTTT. Translated: CSARTGTSTDTQYF.

The chain uses TRBV14 and TRBJ2-7, with D possibly TRBD2 on 6 matching bases. The CDR3 is 13 amino acids. Trimming shortened V by 6 bases and J by 6 bases, and 15 bases separated the two germline ends. Germline CDR1 SGHDN, CDR2 FVKESK. CDR3 coding DNA: TGTGCCAGCAGACGCACTGCGGGGCGCGAGCAGTACTTC. Its translation: CASRRTAGREQYF.

The V gene is TRBV10-3, the J gene TRBJ2-7; 7 nucleotides align to TRBD2. The CDR3 length is 13 residues. V trimming: 4 bases; J trimming: 7 bases; junction bases outside the gene matches: 7. Germline-derived CDR1 and CDR2 are ENHRY and SYGVKD. CDR3 amino acids: CAISGTSEKEQYF. Written as DNA, the CDR3 is TGTGCCATCAGTGGGACTAGTGAGAAGGAGCAGTACTTC.

The J gene is TRBJ2-2, the V gene TRBV5-8; D unresolved. Trimming took 2 bases from V and 2 from J, leaving 7 bases between them. CDR1 and CDR2 from the germline V gene are SGHTS and YDEGEE. The CDR3 loop spans 14 amino acids. The CDR3 DNA is TGTGCCAGCAGCTTCGACACCAACACCGGGGAGCTGTTTTTT. Protein product: CASSFDTNTGELFF.

The V and J genes are TRBV18 and TRBJ2-1; 14 bases are a match to TRBD2. CDR3 length equals 15 residues. The germline CDR1 and CDR2 sequences are KGHSH and LQKENI. Trimming cost V 4 bases and J 5 bases; bases outside gene matches: 1. The CDR3 DNA reads as TGTGCCAGCTCACGACTAGCGGGAGGGGACAATGAGCAGTTCTTC. Translated: CASSRLAGGDNEQFF.

The CDR3 sequence is CASSTPRRNYGYTF. DNA for the CDR3: TGTGCCAGTAGTACGCCCCGGCGGAACTATGGCTACACCTTC. This chain links TRBV19 with TRBJ1-2; D is undetermined. CDR3 length: 14 amino acids. Trimming pared 4 bases from V and 2 bases from J, leaving 11 bases between. In germline, CDR1 is LNHDA, CDR2 SQIVND (reference sequence). Based on the CDR3 plus reference TRBV19 and TRBJ1-2, the full variable domain is DGGITQSPKYLFRKEGQNVTLSCEQNLNHDAMYWYRQDPGQGLRLIYYSQIVNDFQKGDIAEGYSVSREKKESFPLTVTSAQKNPTAFYLCASSTPRRNYGYTFGSGTRLTVV.

This chain joins TRBV28 and TRBJ2-7; 10 nucleotides line up with TRBD2. Germline lookup yields CDR1 MDHEN and CDR2 SYDVKM. The V segment lost 6 bases and the J segment 2 bases; nucleotides outside the gene matches: 7. The CDR3 covers 15 residues. The CDR3 DNA is TGTGCCAGCAGCGCACCTACTAGCGGGGCCTACGAGCAGTACTTC. Its protein product is CASSAPTSGAYEQYF. Full variable domain (missing parts from reference TRBV28 and TRBJ2-7): DVKVTQSSRYLVKRTGEKVFLECVQDMDHENMFWYRQDPGLGLRLIYFSYDVKMKEKGDIPEGYSVSREKKERFSLILESASTNQTSMYLCASSAPTSGAYEQYFGPGTRLTVT.

J is TRBJ2-2 and V is TRBV19; 9 nucleotides align to TRBD2. Per the germline V gene, CDR1 is LNHDA and CDR2 is SQIVND (reference sequence). This CDR3 contains 14 residues. V was pared by 7 bases and J by 1 base, with 1 base of the junction left unmatched. The CDR3: CASKLAGNTGELFF. DNA of the CDR3: TGTGCCAGTAAACTAGCGGGGAACACCGGGGAGCTGTTTTTT.

This chain connects TRBV7-6 to TRBJ2-1, with TRBD2 as a possible D gene (6 bases). This CDR3 is built from 17 residues. V lost 1 base, J lost 1 base, and 14 bases lay in between. CDR1 and CDR2 (germline): SGHVS, FNYEAQ. The CDR3 region has the DNA TGTGCCAGCAGCTTAGAGCCTTTGCGGGAATCCTACAATGAGCAGTTCTTC. It is translated as CASSLEPLRESYNEQFF.

This clone was seen more than once but under ten times. The gene calls are TRBV7-9 and TRBJ2-1; 8 nucleotides align to TRBD2. This CDR3 is built from 16 residues. Germline V gene lookup returns CDR1 SEHNR and CDR2 FQNEAQ (reference sequence). V gave up 4 bases and J gave up 8 bases; unmatched junction bases: 13. The CDR3 protein is CASSSGLALKVDEQFF. The CDR3 DNA reads TGTGCCAGCAGCTCCGGACTAGCTTTAAAGGTCGATGAGCAGTTCTTC.

J is TRBJ2-6 and V is TRBV5-4, with 7 bases lining up with TRBD1. Germline CDR1 and CDR2: SGHNT and YYREEE (reference sequence). The CDR3 is made up of 17 amino acids. The V and J ends lost 0 bases and 3 bases, in that order; junction bases with no gene match: 6. This CDR3 is CASSLDRTGVGANVLTF. CDR3 coding DNA: TGTGCCAGCAGCTTGGACCGAACAGGGGTTGGGGCCAACGTCCTGACTTTC.

The chain joins TRBV2 to TRBJ1-5; TRBD1 might be the D (6 bases). CDR3 length: 15 residues. Trimming took 0 bases from V and 5 from J, leaving 11 bases between them. Per the germline V gene, CDR1 is SNHLY and CDR2 is FYNNEI. In DNA, the CDR3 is TGTGCCAGCAGTGAAGCGCTGACAGGTTATCAGCCCCAGCATTTT. Encoded protein: CASSEALTGYQPQHF.

Only a few counts were recorded for this clone. The chain carries TRBV4-3 and TRBJ1-1, with D unclear. V was pared by 1 base and J by 0 bases, with 6 bases between. Germline lookup yields CDR1 LGHNA and CDR2 YSLEER. CDR3 length: 14 residues. Here the CDR3 DNA reads TGCGCCAGCAGCCAAGTTGTATTGAACACTGAAGCTTTCTTT. Protein sequence: CASSQVVLNTEAFF.

This sequence joins TRBV18 and TRBJ2-7; TRBD2 matches 11 bases. J was trimmed by 1 base and V by 4 bases; bases with no gene match: 3. This CDR3 has 15 amino acids. The germline CDR1 and CDR2 sequences are KGHSH and LQKENI. CDR3 sequence: CASSQLAGGSYEQYV. As DNA, the CDR3 is TGTGCCAGCTCACAGCTAGCGGGAGGTTCCTACGAGCAGTACGTC.

This clone appeared a few times. The V gene is TRBV7-2, the J gene TRBJ1-5, with D hard to call. V was clipped by 2 bases and J by 4 bases, with 9 bases between them. CDR3 size: 14 residues. Germline-derived CDR1 and CDR2 are SGHTA and FQGNSA. DNA for the CDR3: TGTGCCAGCAGCTTAAGCGGCAGAAATCAGCCCCAGCATTTT. It translates to CASSLSGRNQPQHF.

This chain links TRBV29-1 with TRBJ2-7; TRBD1 matches 9 bases. V lost 2 bases to trimming and J lost 3 bases; unmatched junction nucleotides: 14. Germline assignment: CDR1 SQVTM and CDR2 ANQGSEA. The length of the CDR3 is 17 residues. This CDR3 reads CSVETPDRGTGLYEQYF. CDR3 sequence (DNA): TGCAGCGTTGAAACCCCGGACAGGGGTACGGGGCTCTACGAGCAGTACTTC.

Of note for this clone: A read error is possible here, since a much larger clone lies one base away. This chain joins TRBV6-1 and TRBJ2-5; 12 bases are shared with TRBD2. Germline V gene sequence: CDR1 MNHNS, CDR2 SASEGT. With 4 bases clipped from V and 5 bases from J, the junction kept 8 bases outside the gene matches. The CDR3 totals 16 residues. CDR3 DNA sequence: TGTGCCAGCAGTGCCCCCCGACTAGCGGGAGTGGAGACCCAGTACTTC. Its translation: CASSAPRLAGVETQYF.

J is TRBJ2-3 and V is TRBV12-5, with a possible D match to TRBD1 (5 bases). Trimming stripped 6 bases from V and 1 base from J, with 5 bases between. CDR1 LGHNT and CDR2 FRNRAP come from the germline V gene. This CDR3 is 12 amino acids long. Here the CDR3 DNA reads TGTGCTAGTGGACAGGGCACAGATACGCAGTATTTT. Amino acid sequence: CASGQGTDTQYF.

The V call is TRBV6-5, the J call TRBJ1-1, with D unclear. Germline V gives CDR1 MNHEY, CDR2 SVGAGI. This CDR3 is built from 13 residues. Trimming removed 8 bases from V and 0 bases from J, with 10 bases in between. The CDR3 is CASRPDMNTEAFF. The CDR3, as DNA: TGTGCCAGCCGTCCTGACATGAACACTGAAGCTTTCTTT.

This clone has just a few counts. The chain links TRBV28 to TRBJ2-5, with 7 bases identical to TRBD1. CDR1 is MDHEN, CDR2 SYDVKM, per germline. The CDR3 has 15 amino acids. J lost 0 bases, V lost 4 bases, and 5 bases had no gene match. The CDR3 DNA reads TGTGCCAGCAGTTCCCCGACAGGGCACCAAGAGACCCAGTACTTC. Its translation: CASSSPTGHQETQYF. Complete variable domain (other parts from reference TRBV28 and TRBJ2-5): DVKVTQSSRYLVKRTGEKVFLECVQDMDHENMFWYRQDPGLGLRLIYFSYDVKMKEKGDIPEGYSVSREKKERFSLILESASTNQTSMYLCASSSPTGHQETQYFGPGTRLLVL.

The CDR3 region has the DNA TGCAGCGTTGGGTCTAGCGGGAGGACCTCCTACAATGAGCAGTTCTTC. Its protein product is CSVGSSGRTSYNEQFF. This chain connects TRBV29-1 to TRBJ2-1; 11 bases align to TRBD2. Unmatched junction bases numbered 5, after V lost 4 bases and J lost 0 bases. This CDR3 spans 16 amino acids. The V gene's germline CDR1 is SQVTM and CDR2 ANQGSEA.

In this sample, this clone turned up a few times. V is TRBV11-2 and J is TRBJ2-1; D gene unclear. This CDR3 has 13 amino acids. The V end lost 1 base, the J end lost 5 bases, and 6 bases lay between the germline ends. Germline V CDR1 and CDR2: SGHAT, FQNNGV. CDR3 bases: TGTGCCAGCAGCTTAGGTCAGAACAATGAGCAGTTCTTC. This gives the protein CASSLGQNNEQFF.

This clone was counted only a few times. The chain combines TRBV5-4 with TRBJ2-1, with a weak D call TRBD1 (5 bases). The germline V gene encodes CDR1 SGHNT and CDR2 YYREEE (reference sequence). The V end was cut by 4 bases, the J end by 5 bases, with 16 bases between. There are 15 residues in the CDR3. CDR3 amino acids: CASSRSGSVDNEQFF. As DNA, the CDR3 is TGTGCCAGCAGCAGATCAGGGTCGGTAGACAATGAGCAGTTCTTC.

J is TRBJ2-6 and V is TRBV2; the match to TRBD1 covers 11 bases. The CDR3 contains 17 residues. CDR1 SNHLY and CDR2 FYNNEI come from the germline V gene. The J segment lost 2 bases and the V segment lost 7 bases, leaving 7 bases of the junction unmatched. CDR3 DNA sequence: TGTGCCAGCACACCGGGACAGGGGGTCCCTGGGGCCAACGTCCTGACTTTC. Protein product: CASTPGQGVPGANVLTF.

This clone occurred a few times. This rearrangement joins TRBV6-6 to TRBJ1-5; D is uncertain. The length of the CDR3 is 12 residues. The ends were cut back, 5 bases at V and 3 bases at J, with 5 bases in the middle. The germline gives CDR1 MNHNY, CDR2 SVGAGI (reference sequence). CDR3 loop: CASSQYNQPQHF. The CDR3 DNA follows: TGTGCCAGCAGTCAGTACAATCAGCCCCAGCATTTT.

V gene TRBV15 combines with J gene TRBJ1-1, with a possible D match to TRBD1 (5 bases). This CDR3 region has 15 residues. The V end lost 5 bases, the J end lost 2 bases, and 15 bases lay between the germline ends. Germline-derived CDR1 and CDR2 are LNHNV and YYDKDF (reference sequence). The CDR3 sequence: CATSGGGWRNTEAFF. The DNA of the CDR3 is TGTGCCACCAGCGGGGGGGGGTGGCGCAACACTGAAGCTTTCTTT.

The chain employs TRBV7-9 and TRBJ2-5; 7 bases map to TRBD1. This CDR3 has 15 residues. V was pared by 4 bases and J by 5 bases, with 10 bases of the junction left unmatched. Germline CDR1 is SEHNR and CDR2 is FQNEAQ (reference sequence). CDR3 amino acids: CASSSYTGALETQYF. The CDR3 DNA is TGTGCCAGCAGCTCCTATACAGGGGCTCTCGAGACCCAGTACTTC.

CDR3 sequence reads: CASNPSGSWGLNEQFF. The CDR3 bases are TGTGCCAGCAACCCCAGCGGGAGTTGGGGATTAAATGAGCAGTTCTTC. This chain connects TRBV6-6 to TRBJ2-1, with 8 bases fitting TRBD2. V trimming: 7 bases; J trimming: 7 bases; junction bases outside the gene matches: 15. The CDR3 sequence is 16 residues long. Germline values: CDR1 MNHNY, CDR2 SVGAGI (reference sequence).

This clone occurred a few times. The gene calls are TRBV7-9 and TRBJ2-2; D possibly corresponds to TRBD2 (6 bases). The CDR3 extends over 16 amino acids. V lost 10 bases and J 4 bases, leaving 22 bases between the germline ends. CDR1 and CDR2 from the germline V gene are SEHNR and FQNEAQ (reference sequence). In DNA, the CDR3 is TGTGCCATCACCCCTCGAATAGCGGACCCCACCGGGGAGCTGTTTTTT. As protein: CAITPRIADPTGELFF. Supplemented by reference TRBV7-9 and TRBJ2-2, the full variable domain reads DTGVSQNPRHKITKRGQNVTFRCDPISEHNRLYWYRQTLGQGPEFLTYFQNEAQLEKSRLLSDRFSAERPKGSFSTLEIQRTEQGDSAMYLCAITPRIADPTGELFFGEGSRLTVL.